This TCR beta chain comes out of a study of blood T cell repertoires in COVID-19. Study as a whole: Either two negative PCRs, clearance, or symptom resolution qualified Cohort 3 donors as recovered. Samples of COVID-19 (acute and convalescent) were obtained from the United States, Italy and Spain. In each case, the material was cDNA or gDNA derived from T cells, B-cell-depleted T cells, or PBMCs.

Each participant's cohort was designated according to participant-reported clinical history. The protocol was immunoSEQ multiplex PCR, while the TCRdb copy is restricted to in-frame clones and leaves out a portion. Of about 170,000 clones listed, 79% are singletons. The CDR3 has 18 amino acids. This chain joins TRBV21-1 and TRBJ2-1; the table's D call, TRBD2, has no DNA check behind it. TRBV21-1 is classified as a pseudogene. The specimen was PBMCs or T cells enriched from blood (not recorded which). This TCR was sampled from a woman aged 70-85 years in a cohort exposed to, infected with or recovered from COVID-19 (not recorded which). CDR3 in DNA: TGTGCCAGCAGCAAAGGCTACTATAGGAGCGGGAGTGGCAATGAGCAGTTCTTC. This gives the protein CASSKGYYRSGSGNEQFF.